This TCR beta chain is from a study of shared clonotypes between healthy human individuals. With 5 bases removed from V and 1 base from J, the gap between germline ends came to 6 bases. The CDR3 loop spans 12 amino acids. Per germline, CDR1 SGHRS and CDR2 YFSETQ. Generated by immunoSEQ multiplex PCR, the TCRdb table keeps only in-frame clones and is missing some. In the table there are approximately 1.5 million clones, around 98% of which are singletons. The sample comprised naive CD4+ T cells sorted from blood. The subset: CD45RA+ positively selected. The receptor was isolated from a man younger than 45 in good health. The chain uses TRBV5-1 and TRBJ2-5; TRBD1 is a possible D gene (5 bases). The CDR3 loop reads CASSDSQETQYF. CDR3 in DNA: TGCGCCAGCAGTGACAGCCAAGAGACCCAGTACTTC.